This T cell receptor (beta chain) was profiled in a study of shared clonotypes between healthy human individuals. Whole-study context: Plates per donor: three CD4 naive, three CD4 memory, two CD8 naive, one CD8 memory. Study-level findings and limits: Rarefaction showed that sequencing of sorted subsets was incomplete (despite large depth). The study found lower generation probabilities in non-shared clonotypes than in those shared by all four donors.

Several immunoSEQ plates received, in even portions, the genomic DNA of each subset. TCRdb's copy holds only in-frame clones and misses some; the assay was immunoSEQ multiplex PCR. Among under 2,500,000 clones listed, 95% were seen once. Comment on this clone: What it binds is not known.

Per the germline V gene, CDR1 is SGDLS and CDR2 is YYNGEE. V shed 4 bases and J shed 7 bases, with 16 bases lying between them. The CDR3 totals 14 residues. This receptor was obtained from a man aged 18 to 30 in good health. The V call is TRBV9, the J call TRBJ2-3; no definite D call. The sample comprised naive CD4+ T cells sorted from blood. Subset: CD45RA+ positively selected. CDR3: CASSTRPDANTQYF. The CDR3 nucleotides read TGTGCCAGCAGCACGCGACCAGATGCGAATACGCAGTATTTT.